This T cell receptor (beta chain) was sequenced during a study of Graves' ophthalmopathy and Graves' hyperthyroidism. Study-level points and caveats: With about 88% sensitivity and around 81% specificity, a 13-signature model separated ophthalmopathy from stable hyperthyroidism. The model achieved over 60% sensitivity and under 75% specificity for ophthalmopathy progression.

Lactation, pregnancy, uncontrolled infections and other autoimmune diseases were all grounds for excluding patients. Clinical symptoms, serum thyroxine, TRAb, thyroid ultrasound and orbital computed tomography were relied on for diagnosis. The sequenced template was RNA, covering the TCR beta CDR3 region. The library came from an HTBI-primed first-round RT-PCR and a second-round multiplex PCR. TCRdb ran MiXCR on the multiplex PCR reads and lists one entry per CDR3 protein. The sample lists about 740,000 distinct CDR3 sequences; 40% were seen once. The CDR3 is made up of 15 amino acids. Trimming left V 1 base short and J 1 base short, with 10 bases between. Germline V lookup: CDR1 LNHNV, CDR2 YYDKDF (reference sequence). This clonotype was counted at least ten times. Its antigen remains unknown.

This rearrangement joins TRBV15 to TRBJ1-1, with D possibly matching TRBD1 (5 bases). The clonotype originates from an adult man with Graves' ophthalmopathy. The sequenced sample consisted of peripheral blood. The CDR3 coding sequence is TGTGCCACCAGCAGAGTCCGGCAGGGGAACACTGAAGCTTTCTTT. Protein sequence: CATSRVRQGNTEAFF. The whole variable domain, filled in from reference TRBV15 and TRBJ1-1, reads DAMVIQNPRYQVTQFGKPVTLSCSQTLNHNVMYWYQQKSSQAPKLLFHYYDKDFNNEADTPDNFQSRRPNTSFCFLDIRSPGLGDTAMYLCATSRVRQGNTEAFFGQGTRLTVV.